Below, 32 T cell receptor beta chains from the same sample are listed, as sequenced in a study of blood T cells in healthy people across ages. It was with a sample-barcoded 5' primer and a J-beta primer mix that a second PCR of roughly 6 to 12 cycles was run. MiXCR, applied by TCRdb to the 5' RACE reads, yields one record per CDR3 protein. The table lists 750,000 to 1,000,000 distinct CDR3 sequences, about 28% of them singletons. These sequences were also reported in another study, on T cells of mothers and their children.

Sequencing input: blood. All receptors derive from a woman aged 40-49 years in good health.

This chain connects TRBV3-1 to TRBJ1-1, with D possibly TRBD1 on 5 matching bases. CDR1 LGHDT and CDR2 YNNKEL come from the germline V gene (reference sequence). Trimming removed 5 bases at V and 11 bases at J, with 15 bases between. CDR3 length: 12 amino acids. CDR3: CASSGLSGAAFF. As DNA, the CDR3 is TGTGCCAGCAGCGGGTTGTCCGGGGCCGCTTTCTTT.

This clonotype appeared a few times. The chain has TRBV30 and TRBJ2-1; the match to TRBD2 covers 14 bases. The tail of the sequence fits TRBJ2-7 better, so the J call may be wrong. CDR1 is GTSNPN and CDR2 is SVGIG in the germline V gene (reference sequence). The CDR3 consists of 20 residues. The CDR3 loop is CAWSPRTGTSGGLSYNEQYF. In DNA, the CDR3 is TGTGCCTGGAGCCCTAGAACCGGGACTAGCGGGGGTCTTTCCTACAATGAGCAGTACTTC.

The rearrangement joins TRBV12-3 or TRBV12-4 to TRBJ1-2, with D tentatively TRBD1 (5 bases). The CDR3 totals 15 residues. The V gene lost 2 bases and the J gene lost 4 bases, with 14 bases spanning the gap. In nucleotides, the CDR3 is TGTGCCAGCAGTTTACGCCCAGGGTTGGGCTATGGCTACACCTTC. Translation gives CASSLRPGLGYGYTF.

The chain is built from TRBV6-2 or TRBV6-3 and TRBJ2-5; no firm D call. The end of the DNA fits TRBJ2-7 better, so the J call may be wrong. The CDR3 has 11 residues. Germline CDR1 MNHEY, CDR2 SVGEGT. The chain's CDR3 is CASSYHSEQYF. The CDR3 coding sequence is TGTGCCAGCAGTTACCATTCCGAGCAGTACTTC.

This clonotype was recorded many times. V gene TRBV6-2 or TRBV6-3 combines with J gene TRBJ2-5, with D possibly TRBD2 on 5 matching bases. The V gene's germline CDR1 is MNHEY and CDR2 SVGEGT. Trimming cost V 5 bases and J 3 bases, with 16 bases left between them. The CDR3 extends over 15 amino acids. CDR3 in amino acids: CASSTPGSTEETQYF. The CDR3 coding sequence is TGTGCCAGCAGTACACCGGGGTCAACTGAAGAGACCCAGTACTTC.

Of note for this clonotype: The junction departs from germline at one end; a sequencing error may be responsible. The gene calls are TRBV2 and TRBJ1-5; the D gene is possibly TRBD1 (5 bases). The CDR3 spans 15 residues. Per germline, CDR1 SNHLY and CDR2 FYNNEI. CDR3 amino acids: CASSENSRDAQPRHF. The CDR3 DNA follows: TGTGCCAGCAGTGAAAACTCCAGGGATGCTCAGCCCCGGCATTTT.

The chain employs TRBV6-2 or TRBV6-3 and TRBJ1-1; 8 bases map to TRBD1. The CDR3 is 15 amino acids. In germline, CDR1 is MNHEY, CDR2 SVGEGT. V lost 4 bases, J lost 8 bases, and 12 bases stayed unmatched. CDR3 region: CASSWTGRRRGEAFF. CDR3 bases: TGTGCCAGCAGTTGGACAGGGAGGCGGCGTGGAGAAGCTTTCTTT.

Notes on this clonotype: A read error may produce the germline difference seen at one junction end. This chain connects TRBV7-6 to TRBJ2-6, with D possibly being TRBD2 (6 bases). This CDR3 spans 15 amino acids. CDR1 is SGHVS, CDR2 FNYEAQ, per germline. Here the CDR3 reads CAGSRRVPGANVLTF. CDR3 bases: TGTGCCGGCAGCCGGAGGGTACCCGGGGCCAACGTCCTGACTTTC.

V usage is TRBV4-3 and J usage is TRBJ1-5; D call uncertain. The CDR3 has 14 residues. The V gene lost 2 bases and the J gene lost 5 bases, with 10 bases spanning the gap. CDR1 is LGHNA and CDR2 is YSLEER in the germline V gene. CDR3 nucleotide sequence: TGCGCCAGCAGCCAATTGACGATCGATCAGCCCCAGCATTTT. Protein: CASSQLTIDQPQHF.

This clonotype was observed many times. The genes are TRBV12-3 or TRBV12-4 and TRBJ1-2; no reliable D call. The germline V and J ends were trimmed by 6 bases and 6 bases, with 20 bases remaining between them. The CDR3 has 15 residues. The CDR3 here is CASSTLGRSRDGYTF. Written as DNA, the CDR3 is TGTGCCAGCAGCACCCTCGGACGGTCTAGGGATGGCTACACCTTC.

V is TRBV29-1 and J is TRBJ1-2; 8 bases agree with TRBD1. With V trimmed by 6 bases and J by 5 bases, 8 bases remained unmatched. Germline CDR1 is SQVTM and CDR2 is ANQGSEA. The CDR3 contains 13 residues. CDR3 sequence: CSVDGRQGYGYTF. The DNA for the CDR3 is TGCAGCGTGGACGGGCGACAGGGGTATGGCTACACCTTC.

This clonotype was picked up a small number of times. The junction departs from germline at one end; a sequencing error may be responsible. This chain uses TRBV18 with TRBJ1-1, with TRBD1 identical over 11 bases. From germline, CDR1 is KGHSH and CDR2 LQKENI. CDR3 length equals 15 residues. The CDR3 is CAGSVKAGQGGEAFF. As DNA, the CDR3 is TGTGCCGGCTCTGTAAAAGCGGGACAGGGGGGAGAAGCTTTCTTT.

In this sample, this clonotype turned up many times. The CDR3 loop reads CASSYDTGYEQYF. The CDR3 bases are TGTGCCAGCAGTTACGATACGGGCTACGAGCAGTACTTC. J is TRBJ2-7 and V is TRBV6-2 or TRBV6-3; D uncertain. With 2 bases removed from V and 3 bases from J, the gap between germline ends came to 8 bases. The CDR3 runs to 13 residues. Germline CDR1 MNHEY, CDR2 SVGEGT.

The chain recombines TRBV18 with TRBJ2-5; TRBD1 matches at 9 bases. Germline V CDR1 and CDR2: KGHSH, LQKENI. The CDR3 length is 18 residues. V gave up 3 bases and J gave up 0 bases; unmatched junction bases: 11. The CDR3: CASSPNPGTGLNQETQYF. As DNA, the CDR3 is TGTGCCAGCTCACCGAACCCCGGGACAGGGTTGAACCAAGAGACCCAGTACTTC.

This clonotype was seen only a few times. The J gene is TRBJ2-2, the V gene TRBV20-1; D remains ambiguous. The CDR3 spans 15 residues. V was cut by 6 bases and J by 7 bases, with 21 bases left in between. Germline-derived CDR1 and CDR2 are DFQATT and SNEGSKA (reference sequence). CDR3 loop: CSAPLDPGSSGELFF. CDR3 in DNA: TGCAGTGCGCCCCTAGATCCGGGTAGCAGCGGGGAGCTGTTTTTT.

The chain has TRBV20-1 and TRBJ1-1; 7 bases align to TRBD1. The J segment lost 5 bases and the V segment lost 0 bases, leaving 6 bases of the junction unmatched. CDR1 is DFQATT and CDR2 is SNEGSKA in the germline V gene (reference sequence). The CDR3 contains 14 residues. The CDR3 DNA follows: TGCAGTGCTAGAGATAGACAGGGATCAACTGAAGCTTTCTTT. The encoded protein is CSARDRQGSTEAFF.

This clonotype was detected ten times or more. At one end, the junction sequence differs from germline, possibly due to a read error. V is TRBV4-1 and J is TRBJ2-7, with TRBD1 identical over 9 bases. CDR1 and CDR2 from the germline V gene are MGHRA and YSYEKL. This CDR3 has 12 amino acids. CDR3 in DNA: TGTGCCAGCAGCCAAGACAGGGGGGAGCAGTACTTC. This gives the protein CASSQDRGEQYF.

The table lists this clonotype with many counts. The gene calls are TRBV27 and TRBJ2-7, with TRBD1 matching over 9 bases. J gave up 1 base and V 6 bases, and 4 bases lay outside the gene matches. CDR3 length equals 14 residues. Germline values: CDR1 MNHEY, CDR2 SMNVEV (reference sequence). This chain's CDR3 is CASRGTGRSYEQYF. The CDR3 DNA sequence: TGTGCCAGCAGGGGGACAGGGAGGTCCTACGAGCAGTACTTC.

In its sample, this clonotype was seen a few times. The V call is TRBV6-1, the J call TRBJ1-2; D perhaps matches TRBD1 (6 bases). Germline V CDR1 and CDR2: MNHNS, SASEGT. The V gene lost 2 bases and the J gene lost 4 bases, with 8 bases spanning the gap. This CDR3 spans 13 amino acids. The CDR3 nucleotides are TGTGCCAGCAGTGAATCAGGGGCCTATGGCTACACCTTC. Amino acid sequence: CASSESGAYGYTF.

This rearrangement joins TRBV11-2 to TRBJ2-7; the match to TRBD2 covers 7 bases. CDR1 is SGHAT and CDR2 is FQNNGV in the germline V gene. J was trimmed by 3 bases and V by 7 bases; bases with no gene match: 15. The CDR3 has 16 residues. The CDR3 region has the DNA TGTGCCAGCAACCTTATCCCGAGCGGGGCGAACTACGAGCAGTACTTC. Amino acid sequence: CASNLIPSGANYEQYF.

This clonotype was picked up a small number of times. The CDR3 DNA follows: TGTGCCAGCAGTTCTTCCGGGACAGCTAACTATGGCTACACCTTC. It specifies CASSSSGTANYGYTF. The chain uses TRBV28 and TRBJ1-2; TRBD1 agrees at 7 bases. Germline trimming cut 4 bases from V and 0 bases from J; bases unmatched to any gene: 5. Germline V CDR1 and CDR2: MDHEN, SYDVKM. This CDR3 has 15 amino acids.

Regarding this clonotype: At one end the junction does not follow the germline gene, possibly because of a read error. V gene TRBV5-1 combines with J gene TRBJ2-5; 9 bases agree with TRBD2. The CDR3 extends over 18 amino acids. The V gene's germline CDR1 is SGHRS and CDR2 YFSETQ. For the CDR3, the DNA is TGCGCCGGCAGCGCGAAGGGGGGGACTAGCTACGAGAGGGAGACCCAGTACTTC. Residues: CAGSAKGGTSYERETQYF.

V gene TRBV12-3 or TRBV12-4 combines with J gene TRBJ1-3; D ambiguous. This CDR3 spans 16 amino acids. Trimming took 6 bases from V and 0 from J, leaving 15 bases between them. Here the CDR3 reads CASSPNGPFSGNTIYF. The CDR3 coding sequence is TGTGCCAGCAGCCCCAACGGGCCCTTCTCTGGAAACACCATATATTTT.

This clonotype was counted at least ten times. The rearrangement uses TRBV9 and TRBJ2-7; D is undetermined. This CDR3 spans 14 amino acids. Trimming shortened V by 3 bases and J by 0 bases, and 10 bases separated the two germline ends. Germline CDR1 SGDLS, CDR2 YYNGEE. The CDR3 here is CASSAALGSYEQYF. Here the CDR3 DNA reads TGTGCCAGCAGCGCGGCACTGGGCTCCTACGAGCAGTACTTC.

The sample holds a few counts of this clonotype. V usage is TRBV11-1 and J usage is TRBJ2-1; maybe TRBD2 (8 bases). Germline V gene data show CDR1 as SGHAT and CDR2 as FQDESV (reference sequence). V was pared by 5 bases and J by 10 bases, with 39 bases between. The CDR3 is 21 residues long. CDR3 amino acids: CASSPGGRSGGLLRGMNEQFF. The DNA of the CDR3 is TGTGCCAGCAGCCCCGGGGGGAGGAGCGGGGGCCTTCTCAGGGGGATGAACGAGCAGTTCTTC. Full variable domain (outside the CDR3, taken from reference TRBV11-1 and TRBJ2-1): EAEVAQSPRYKITEKSQAVAFWCDPISGHATLYWYRQILGQGPELLVQFQDESVVDDSQLPKDRFSAERLKGVDSTLKIQPAELGDSAMYLCASSPGGRSGGLLRGMNEQFFGPGTRLTVL.

This chain uses TRBV6-5 with TRBJ1-1; a possible D gene is TRBD1 (5 bases). Germline CDR1 is MNHEY and CDR2 is SVGAGI. V was shortened by 7 bases and J by 5 bases, with 14 bases between the two germline ends. The CDR3 sequence is 13 residues long. CDR3 nucleotides: TGTGCCAGCATCGCCCCCGGGGGGACTGAAGCTTTCTTT. It is translated as CASIAPGGTEAFF.

Details on this clonotype: The junction departs from the called germline gene at one end, perhaps through a read error. This CDR3 reads CASSGRNNEQFF. The DNA of the CDR3 is TGTGCCAGCAGTGGCAGAAACAATGAACAGTTCTTC. The gene calls are TRBV2 and TRBJ2-1; D call uncertain. The CDR3 totals 12 residues. CDR1 and CDR2 (germline): SNHLY, FYNNEI.

This clonotype was seen many times. The chain recombines TRBV29-1 with TRBJ2-1; 7 bases match TRBD1. V gave up 6 bases and J gave up 3 bases; unmatched junction bases: 17. The CDR3 totals 17 residues. The germline CDR1 and CDR2 sequences are SQVTM and ANQGSEA. The CDR3 protein is CSVDRVGAKVYYNEQFF. DNA for the CDR3: TGCAGCGTCGACAGGGTGGGGGCAAAGGTCTACTACAATGAGCAGTTCTTC.

There are many counts of this clonotype. CDR3 bases: TGCGCCAGCAGCCAAAACCTGGGGGCGTGGGAGCAGTACTTC. Translation gives CASSQNLGAWEQYF. This chain joins TRBV4-1 and TRBJ2-7, with D perhaps TRBD1 (6 bases). In germline, CDR1 is MGHRA, CDR2 YSYEKL. V was shortened by 2 bases and J by 7 bases, with 15 bases between the two germline ends. The CDR3 extends over 14 amino acids.

In this sample, this clonotype turned up a few times. This sequence joins TRBV29-1 and TRBJ2-7; 9 bases map to TRBD1. Germline lookup yields CDR1 SQVTM and CDR2 ANQGSEA. The CDR3 contains 15 residues. V lost 1 base and J lost 2; bases outside the gene matches: 6. The CDR3 DNA reads as TGCAGCGTTGAAGGGGACAGGGCCGGGGCCTACGAGCAGTACTTC. Translation gives CSVEGDRAGAYEQYF.

The chain recombines TRBV27 with TRBJ2-5; 9 bases are shared with TRBD2. This CDR3 region has 16 residues. Germline V gene sequence: CDR1 MNHEY, CDR2 SMNVEV (reference sequence). Trimming at V came to 7 bases and at J to 4 bases, leaving 13 bases not matched to a gene. The chain's CDR3 is CASKFNAGLAAETQYF. The CDR3 bases are TGTGCCAGCAAATTCAACGCGGGACTAGCTGCAGAGACCCAGTACTTC.

This rearrangement joins TRBV28 to TRBJ2-4, with a weak D call TRBD1 (6 bases). The closer fit of TRBJ2-5 to the DNA end suggests the J call may be wrong. Germline-derived CDR1 and CDR2 are MDHEN and SYDVKM. The CDR3 runs 14 residues. CDR3 DNA: TGTGCCAGCAGTTCACAGGGTGTTCGGGAGACCCAGTACTTC. It specifies CASSSQGVRETQYF.